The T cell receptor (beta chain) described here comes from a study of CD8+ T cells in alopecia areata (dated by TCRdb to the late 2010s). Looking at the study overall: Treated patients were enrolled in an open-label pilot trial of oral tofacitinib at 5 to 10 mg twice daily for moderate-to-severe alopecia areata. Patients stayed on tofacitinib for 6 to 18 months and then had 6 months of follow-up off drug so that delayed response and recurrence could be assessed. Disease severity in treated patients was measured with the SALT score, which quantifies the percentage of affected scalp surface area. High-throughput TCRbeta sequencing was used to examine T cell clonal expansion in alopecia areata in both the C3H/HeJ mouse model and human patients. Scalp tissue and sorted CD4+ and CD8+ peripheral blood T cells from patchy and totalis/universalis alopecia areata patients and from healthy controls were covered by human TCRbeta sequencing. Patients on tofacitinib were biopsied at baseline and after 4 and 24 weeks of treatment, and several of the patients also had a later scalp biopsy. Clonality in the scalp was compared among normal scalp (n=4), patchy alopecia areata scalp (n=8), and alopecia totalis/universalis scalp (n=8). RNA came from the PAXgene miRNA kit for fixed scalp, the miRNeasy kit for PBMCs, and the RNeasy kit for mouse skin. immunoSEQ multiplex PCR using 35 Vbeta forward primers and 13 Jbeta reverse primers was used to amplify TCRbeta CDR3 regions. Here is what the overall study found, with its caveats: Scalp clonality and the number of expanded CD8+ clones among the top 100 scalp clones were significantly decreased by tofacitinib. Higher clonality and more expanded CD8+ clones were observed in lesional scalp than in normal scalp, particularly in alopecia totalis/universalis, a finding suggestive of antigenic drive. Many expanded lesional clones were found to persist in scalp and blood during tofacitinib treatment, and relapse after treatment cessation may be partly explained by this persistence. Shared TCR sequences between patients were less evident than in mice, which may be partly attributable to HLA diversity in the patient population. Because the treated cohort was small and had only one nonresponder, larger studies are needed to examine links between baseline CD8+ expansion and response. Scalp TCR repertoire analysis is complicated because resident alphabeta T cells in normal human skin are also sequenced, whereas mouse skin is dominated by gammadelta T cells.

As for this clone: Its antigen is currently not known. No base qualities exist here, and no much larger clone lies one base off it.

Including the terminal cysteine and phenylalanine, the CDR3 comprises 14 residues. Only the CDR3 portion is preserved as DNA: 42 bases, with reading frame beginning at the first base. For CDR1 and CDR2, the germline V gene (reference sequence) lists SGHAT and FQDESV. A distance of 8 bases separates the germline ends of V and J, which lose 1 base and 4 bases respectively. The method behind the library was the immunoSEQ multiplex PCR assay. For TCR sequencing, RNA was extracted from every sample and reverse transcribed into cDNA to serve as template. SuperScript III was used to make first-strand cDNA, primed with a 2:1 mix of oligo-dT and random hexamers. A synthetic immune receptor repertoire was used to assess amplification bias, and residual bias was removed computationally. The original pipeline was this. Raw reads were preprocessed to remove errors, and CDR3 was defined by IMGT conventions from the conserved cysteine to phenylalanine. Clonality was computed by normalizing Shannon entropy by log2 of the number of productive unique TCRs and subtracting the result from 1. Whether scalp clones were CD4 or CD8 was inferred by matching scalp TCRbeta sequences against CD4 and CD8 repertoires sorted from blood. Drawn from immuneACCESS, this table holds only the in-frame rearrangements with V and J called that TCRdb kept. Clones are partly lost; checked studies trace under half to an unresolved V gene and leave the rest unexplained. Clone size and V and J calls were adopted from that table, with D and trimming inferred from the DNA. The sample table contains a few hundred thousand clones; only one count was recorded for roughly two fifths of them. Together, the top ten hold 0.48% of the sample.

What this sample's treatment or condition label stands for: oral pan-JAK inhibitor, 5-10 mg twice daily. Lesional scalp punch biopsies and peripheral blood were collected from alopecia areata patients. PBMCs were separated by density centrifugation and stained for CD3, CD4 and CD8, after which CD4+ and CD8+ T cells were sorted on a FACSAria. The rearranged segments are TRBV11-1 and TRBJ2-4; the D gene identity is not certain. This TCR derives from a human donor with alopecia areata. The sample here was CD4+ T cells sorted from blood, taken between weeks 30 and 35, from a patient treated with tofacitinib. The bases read TGTGCCAGCAGCTTAGGGTACAAGAAAAACATTCAGTACTTC. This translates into CASSLGYKKNIQYF.